The entry below describes one TCR beta chain. This clonotype was detected a few times. It lacks a known antigen. No much larger clone is present one base from it, and per-base qualities are unavailable. This sample stems from a study of T cells after yellow fever vaccination (dated by TCRdb to between 2017 and 2020). For the study in its entirety: The SMART-Seq v4 Ultra Low Input RNA kit was used to prepare libraries from fractions with low cell numbers. To track T-cell clones before and after primary and booster YFV17D yellow fever vaccination, bulk TCR alpha and beta repertoires were sequenced longitudinally. The cohort comprised two healthy male donors, one aged 18 to 29 and one aged 30 to 40 years. Blood samples were taken at several timepoints before and after primary and secondary immunization, and bulk PBMC replicates and cell subsets were isolated. The paper as a whole reports these results and caveats: FACS-sorted repertoires could contain abundant contaminating clonotypes from the bulk population, so computational filtering was required. Because the study included only a couple of donors, the extent to which the findings can be generalized is limited. The secondary T-cell response was found to be weaker but faster than the primary response, with a peak reached on day 5 rather than on day 15. Most clones expanded after primary vaccination were re-detected after the booster (around 96% of CD4 and about nine tenths of CD8), suggesting broad memory maintenance. A small share of clonotypes was detected in both CD4 and CD8 compartments, with the overlap likely arising from convergent recombination.

This specimen's treatment or condition label, per the study, means: live attenuated yellow fever vaccine strain. Two biological replicates of bulk PBMCs were collected at each blood-draw timepoint. PBMCs were isolated from peripheral blood using a standard Ficoll-Paque protocol. TriZol was used to extract RNA from bulk PBMCs, CD4 and CD8 fractions, and dextramer-positive and dextramer-negative fractions. TCR cDNA was synthesized by 5'RACE template switching, which introduced a universal primer site and unique molecular identifiers. Priming for cDNA synthesis came from both the TCR alpha and TCR beta constant segments. Libraries were amplified in two PCR steps, with sample barcodes and sequencing adapters added in the second step. Libraries were sequenced on Illumina HiSeq 2500 (2x100 bp) or NovaSeq (2x150 bp). Per the source publication's procedure: Reads were demultiplexed and collapsed into UMI consensus sequences with MIGEC, and V(D)J alignment was performed with MiXCR. Vaccine-responding clonotypes were identified with edgeR using replicate PBMC samples, with FDR below 0.01 and a log2 fold change above 5 up to day 15 being required. Each bulk clonotype received a CD4 or CD8 identity based on whether the sequenced CD4 or CD8 repertoire contained that clonotype at higher abundance. TCRdb trimmed the raw reads at Q25, called clones with MiXCR and kept productive beta chains. Entries that share a CDR3 protein sequence are merged under the most common genes and DNA. TCRdb's processing, not the authors', yielded these V and J calls. This sample gives hundreds of thousands of distinct CDR3 sequences in total; 13% of them show up just once. The top ten constitute about 14% of the sample.

For CDR1 and CDR2, the germline V gene lists MDHEN and SYDVKM. The CDR3 covers 17 residues, taking in both the cysteine and the phenylalanine. The entry retains the CDR3 DNA only, 51 bases that are in frame from base 1. The V and J ends are trimmed by 1 base and 5 bases, leaving 20 bases between them. This receptor was taken from a man aged 25-45 years who received the YFV17D yellow fever vaccine. The V and J genes are TRBV28 and TRBJ2-5; TRBD1 is perhaps the D gene, given 6 matching bases. Sequencing used PBMCs, obtained on the day of the yellow fever booster vaccination. The sequenced DNA is TGTGCCAGCAGTTTATTGTACAGGGACAAGGGGAAGGAGACCCAGTACTTC. Translated, it gives CASSLLYRDKGKETQYF.